This T cell receptor beta chain was identified in a study of CD8+ T cells in alopecia areata. Study overall: Administration of oral tofacitinib to treated patients was at 5 to 10 mg twice daily. Treatment with tofacitinib (6 to 18 months) was followed by 6 months off drug. Study-wide findings and caveats: Higher clonality was seen in lesional scalp than in normal scalp, especially in alopecia totalis/universalis.

In germline, CDR1 is SNHLY, CDR2 FYNNEI. The V end lost 6 bases, the J end lost 7 bases, and 15 bases lay between the germline ends. The CDR3 length is 13 residues. Alopecia areata patients provided lesional scalp punch biopsies and peripheral blood. RNA was extracted and reverse transcribed into cDNA as the sequencing template. Produced via immunoSEQ multiplex PCR; TCRdb's table is partial and in-frame only. The sample shows 140,000 or so clones, 45% to 60% of them seen only once. A remark on this clone: Its antigen is undetermined.

The sequence derives from a human donor with alopecia areata. The chain links TRBV2 to TRBJ1-2; TRBD1 might be the D (5 bases). The material was CD4+ T cells sorted from blood, obtained at week 0. The CDR3 is CASRESGSGGYTF. The CDR3 DNA sequence: TGTGCCAGCAGAGAATCAGGGTCGGGTGGCTACACCTTC.